These 14 T cell receptor beta chains were all obtained from the same sample, sequenced in a study of blood T cell repertoires in COVID-19. TCRdb keeps only in-frame clones here, not all; method: immunoSEQ multiplex PCR. Here the sample spans 250,000 to 350,000 clones, about 89% being singletons. The sample was peripheral blood. Every receptor here comes from a middle-aged woman who had recovered from COVID-19.

As regards this clone: The same CDR3 arises from other DNA sequences in this sample as well. J is TRBJ1-4 and V is TRBV18; no clear D. V was cut by 3 bases and J by 5 bases, with 10 bases left in between. Germline-derived CDR1 and CDR2 are KGHSH and LQKENI. This CDR3 comprises 14 residues. The CDR3 nucleotides are TGTGCCAGCTCACCGACGGGGTCAAATGAAAAACTGTTTTTT. Its translation is CASSPTGSNEKLFF.

This sequence joins TRBV4-2 and TRBJ1-2, with 10 bases lining up with TRBD1. There are 15 residues in the CDR3. With V trimmed by 3 bases and J by 4 bases, 5 bases remained unmatched. Germline-derived CDR1 and CDR2 are LGHNA and YNFKEQ. The CDR3 loop reads CASSQMTGGIYGYTF. DNA for the CDR3: TGTGCCAGCAGCCAGATGACAGGGGGCATCTATGGCTACACCTTC.

The chain links TRBV19 to TRBJ1-1; 8 positions match TRBD1. V was clipped by 7 bases and J by 1 base; unmatched bases: 5. This CDR3 has 14 residues. Germline CDR1 and CDR2: LNHDA and SQIVND (reference sequence). DNA of the CDR3: TGTGCCAGTAAAGTAGACAGGGGGAACACTGAAGCTTTCTTT. It encodes CASKVDRGNTEAFF. Full variable domain (outside the CDR3, taken from reference TRBV19 and TRBJ1-1): DGGITQSPKYLFRKEGQNVTLSCEQNLNHDAMYWYRQDPGQGLRLIYYSQIVNDFQKGDIAEGYSVSREKKESFPLTVTSAQKNPTAFYLCASKVDRGNTEAFFGQGTRLTVV.

J is TRBJ1-1 and V is TRBV10-3; no clear D gene. The CDR3 is made up of 13 amino acids. V shed 5 bases and J shed 5 bases, with 12 bases lying between them. CDR1 is ENHRY and CDR2 is SYGVKD in the germline V gene. The CDR3 DNA reads TGTGCCATCAGTCCCGCCGAGGAAACTGAAGCTTTCTTT. It encodes CAISPAEETEAFF.

The chain is built from TRBV3-1 (or the pseudogene TRBV3-2) and TRBJ2-7; 12 nucleotides agree with TRBD2. The trim removed 3 bases at V and 5 bases at J, leaving 8 bases unmatched. This CDR3 spans 16 amino acids. The germline V gene has CDR1 LGHDT and CDR2 YNNKEL (reference sequence). The CDR3 is CASSQGTSGRFHEQYF. The DNA for the CDR3 is TGTGCCAGCAGCCAGGGTACTAGCGGGAGGTTCCACGAGCAGTACTTC.

The gene calls are TRBV18 and TRBJ2-3; D possibly corresponds to TRBD2 (5 bases). V shed 0 bases and J shed 5 bases, with 9 bases lying between them. Germline CDR1 and CDR2: KGHSH and LQKENI. The CDR3 covers 14 residues. CDR3 in amino acids: CASSPPPGLDTQYF. CDR3 bases: TGTGCCAGCTCACCACCGCCCGGACTAGATACGCAGTATTTT. Drawing the rest from reference TRBV18 and TRBJ2-3, the complete variable domain is NAGVMQNPRHLVRRRGQEARLRCSPMKGHSHVYWYRQLPEEGLKFMVYLQKENIIDESGMPKERFSAEFPKEGPSILRIQQVVRGDSAAYFCASSPPPGLDTQYFGPGTRLTVL.

V and J are TRBV5-5 and TRBJ2-1; the match to TRBD2 covers 14 bases. The CDR3 length is 15 residues. Germline V gene sequence: CDR1 SGHKS, CDR2 YYEKEE (reference sequence). The V and J ends lost 4 bases and 8 bases, in that order; junction bases with no gene match: 5. The CDR3 sequence is CASSPGLAGAYEQFF. As DNA, the CDR3 is TGTGCCAGCAGCCCGGGACTAGCGGGAGCCTATGAGCAGTTCTTC.

The chain recombines TRBV14 with TRBJ1-4; 7 bases match TRBD1. With V trimmed by 0 bases and J by 5 bases, 6 bases remained unmatched. The CDR3 has 16 residues. From germline, CDR1 is SGHDN and CDR2 FVKESK. DNA of the CDR3: TGTGCCAGCAGCCAAGAAGTTGGGACAGCAAATGAAAAACTGTTTTTT. Protein sequence: CASSQEVGTANEKLFF.

The chain is built from TRBV9 and TRBJ2-7, with 11 bases identical to TRBD2. Trimming removed 0 bases from V and 7 bases from J; junction bases left unmatched: 9. Germline CDR1 SGDLS, CDR2 YYNGEE. The CDR3 is 16 residues long. CDR3 region: CASSVAVAGGPEEQYF. Written as DNA, the CDR3 is TGTGCCAGCAGCGTAGCTGTAGCGGGAGGGCCAGAAGAGCAGTACTTC.

CDR3 loop: CATSDLEDTAGALVLNTEAFF. The CDR3 nucleotides read TGTGCCACCAGTGATTTGGAAGATACGGCTGGGGCCTTAGTTCTGAACACTGAAGCTTTCTTT. The chain couples TRBV24-1 to TRBJ1-1, with a possible D match to TRBD1 (5 bases). Trimming took 0 bases from V and 0 from J, leaving 25 bases between them. This CDR3 has 21 amino acids. Germline CDR1 and CDR2: KGHDR and SFDVKD.

This chain connects TRBV5-8 to TRBJ2-3; tentative D call: TRBD1 (7 bases). CDR3 size: 15 residues. V was shortened by 2 bases and J by 5 bases, with 15 bases between the two germline ends. Germline V CDR1 and CDR2: SGHTS, YDEGEE. Written as DNA, the CDR3 is TGTGCCAGCAGCTTATGGGCGCAGGGGGGAGATACGCAGTATTTT. Residues: CASSLWAQGGDTQYF.

The CDR3 bases are TGTGCCAGCAGCTTAACGAGGTCTGGGGCCAACGTCCTGACTTTC. Protein sequence: CASSLTRSGANVLTF. This sequence joins TRBV11-2 and TRBJ2-6; the D is unclear. CDR3 length equals 15 residues. CDR1 is SGHAT and CDR2 is FQNNGV in the germline V gene. Trimming stripped 2 bases from V and 1 base from J, with 6 bases between.

For the CDR3, the DNA is TGTGCCAGCAGCCCAAAACTAGCGGGAGCCCCAGATACGCAGTATTTT. Translation: CASSPKLAGAPDTQYF. V gene TRBV4-2 combines with J gene TRBJ2-3, with 11 positions matching TRBD2. The CDR3 is made up of 16 amino acids. Germline V gene lookup returns CDR1 LGHNA and CDR2 YNFKEQ. The ends lost 4 bases at V and 4 bases at J; junction bases unmatched: 7.

The V call is TRBV5-1, the J call TRBJ2-2, with 9 bases matching TRBD2. The CDR3 length is 17 residues. V dropped 0 bases and J dropped 2; count of bases not matched to a gene: 5. Germline V CDR1 and CDR2: SGHRS, YFSETQ. The CDR3, as DNA: TGCGCCAGCAGCTTGGGCCGGACTAGCGATAACACCGGGGAGCTGTTTTTT. It translates to CASSLGRTSDNTGELFF.